One sample yielded the 15 T cell receptor beta chains listed below, sequenced in a study of PD-1 blockade in classical Hodgkin lymphoma. Each patient's relapse followed autologous stem cell transplantation, and brentuximab vedotin exposure varied. TCRdb's table, derived via immunoSEQ multiplex PCR, lists solely in-frame clones and lacks some. The data show 20,000 to 25,000 clones, roughly 73% seen once. The specimen was peripheral blood mononuclear cells (PBMCs), collected before the second cycle of nivolumab. Receptors were obtained from a human donor with classical Hodgkin lymphoma.

This chain uses TRBV21-1 with TRBJ1-5. TRBV21-1 is recorded as a pseudogene. There are 13 residues in the CDR3. The CDR3 is CASSEGRGQPQHF. CDR3 coding DNA: TGTGCCAGCAGCGAAGGGAGGGGTCAGCCCCAGCATTTT.

This clone was counted only a few times. The chain is built from TRBV5-6 and TRBJ1-5; weak D call: TRBD1 (5 bases). The V gene lost 0 bases and the J gene lost 6 bases, with 16 bases spanning the gap. This CDR3 contains 16 residues. Germline-derived CDR1 and CDR2 are SGHDT and YYEEEE. CDR3 in DNA: TGTGCCAGCAGCTTGGGGGGGAATGTAAACTTTCAGCCCCAGCATTTT. Its translation: CASSLGGNVNFQPQHF.

The V call is TRBV27, the J call TRBJ2-3, with 7 bases lining up with TRBD1. Germline V CDR1 and CDR2: MNHEY, SMNVEV (reference sequence). The CDR3 extends over 14 amino acids. V shed 5 bases and J 4 bases; nucleotides not matched to a gene: 6. The CDR3 protein is CASSARQGADTQYF. CDR3 DNA: TGTGCCAGCAGTGCCCGCCAGGGGGCAGATACGCAGTATTTT.

The V call is TRBV18, the J call TRBJ2-1; 7 nucleotides line up with TRBD2. Unmatched junction bases numbered 6, after V lost 7 bases and J lost 6 bases. The CDR3 extends over 13 amino acids. CDR1 and CDR2 (germline): KGHSH, LQKENI. This CDR3 reads CASCGLEGNEQFF. DNA of the CDR3: TGTGCCAGCTGCGGACTAGAAGGCAATGAGCAGTTCTTC.

Written as DNA, the CDR3 is TGTGCCACCAGCAGAGATGGCCCAATGTATGAGCAGTTCTTC. This codes for CATSRDGPMYEQFF. This rearrangement joins TRBV15 to TRBJ2-1; D ambiguous. Looked up from germline, CDR1 is LNHNV and CDR2 is YYDKDF (reference sequence). This CDR3 comprises 14 residues. Trimming pared 0 bases from V and 8 bases from J, leaving 11 bases between.

The chain is built from TRBV5-6 and TRBJ1-4; possible D gene TRBD1, 5 bases. Germline loops: CDR1 SGHDT, CDR2 YYEEEE. With 2 bases removed from V and 7 bases from J, the gap between germline ends came to 15 bases. The CDR3 is 15 amino acids. In nucleotides, the CDR3 is TGTGCCAGCAGCTTCCGAGGGGTAGTCGCTGAAAAACTGTTTTTT. Residues: CASSFRGVVAEKLFF.

The chain couples TRBV19 to TRBJ2-7; possibly TRBD2 for D (5 bases). This CDR3 is 12 amino acids long. Germline values: CDR1 LNHDA, CDR2 SQIVND (reference sequence). V lost 5 bases and J 6 bases, leaving 11 bases between the germline ends. In DNA, the CDR3 is TGTGCCAGTAGTGCCCGGGAATCCGAGCAGTACTTC. Translating gives CASSARESEQYF. Looking up the rest from reference TRBV19 and TRBJ2-7 gives the full variable domain: DGGITQSPKYLFRKEGQNVTLSCEQNLNHDAMYWYRQDPGQGLRLIYYSQIVNDFQKGDIAEGYSVSREKKESFPLTVTSAQKNPTAFYLCASSARESEQYFGPGTRLTVT.

The chain has TRBV7-8 and TRBJ2-3; 7 bases are a match to TRBD1. The CDR3 contains 15 residues. The trim removed 2 bases at V and 5 bases at J, leaving 7 bases unmatched. Germline V gene data show CDR1 as SGHVS and CDR2 as FQNEAQ. CDR3 DNA sequence: TGTGCCAGCAGCTTATACCAGGGGGTTGGAGATACGCAGTATTTT. It codes for CASSLYQGVGDTQYF.

This chain joins TRBV11-2 and TRBJ1-1; no reliable D call. Germline V gene data show CDR1 as SGHAT and CDR2 as FQNNGV. Trimming shortened V by 5 bases and J by 0 bases, and 7 bases separated the two germline ends. The CDR3 has 13 residues. Written as DNA, the CDR3 is TGTGCCAGCAGCCTCAGGATGAACACTGAAGCTTTCTTT. Protein product: CASSLRMNTEAFF. Full variable domain (remainder filled in from reference TRBV11-2 and TRBJ1-1): EAGVAQSPRYKIIEKRQSVAFWCNPISGHATLYWYQQILGQGPKLLIQFQNNGVVDDSQLPKDRFSAERLKGVDSTLKIQPAKLEDSAVYLCASSLRMNTEAFFGQGTRLTVV.

This chain uses TRBV19 with TRBJ2-7, with D perhaps matching TRBD1 (5 bases). The CDR3 is 13 amino acids. Trimming left V 3 bases short and J 3 bases short, with 9 bases between. The V gene's germline CDR1 is LNHDA and CDR2 SQIVND (reference sequence). In nucleotides, the CDR3 is TGTGCCAGTAGTATCTCAAGGGGCTACGAGCAGTACTTC. Translating it yields CASSISRGYEQYF.

The chain uses TRBV7-2 and TRBJ1-1, with D unresolved. Trimming removed 2 bases from V and 0 bases from J, with 7 bases in between. The CDR3 totals 14 residues. CDR1 is SGHTA, CDR2 FQGNSA, per germline. The CDR3 DNA sequence: TGTGCCAGCAGCTTAATCCAGATGAACACTGAAGCTTTCTTT. It encodes CASSLIQMNTEAFF.

This chain uses TRBV27 with TRBJ1-2, with D possibly being TRBD1 (5 bases). Trimming took 4 bases from V and 4 from J, leaving 16 bases between them. CDR1 is MNHEY and CDR2 is SMNVEV in the germline V gene (reference sequence). The CDR3 has 15 residues. The CDR3 DNA is TGTGCCAGCAGTTATCGGCGGGAGGGGTCCTATGGCTACACCTTC. It yields the protein CASSYRREGSYGYTF.

The rearrangement joins TRBV10-3 to TRBJ2-7, with 7 bases identical to TRBD1. Germline assignment: CDR1 ENHRY and CDR2 SYGVKD. The J segment lost 3 bases and the V segment lost 8 bases, leaving 1 base of the junction unmatched. This CDR3 has 11 residues. In nucleotides, the CDR3 is TGTGCCATCCGGGACAGCTACGAGCAGTACTTC. Translation gives CAIRDSYEQYF.

The rearrangement joins TRBV6-5 to TRBJ2-7; D possibly matches TRBD1 or TRBD2 (7 bases each). Germline assignment: CDR1 MNHEY and CDR2 SVGAGI. The CDR3 spans 12 residues. V was clipped by 8 bases and J by 9 bases, with 17 bases between them. This CDR3 reads CASGRQGGGQYF. CDR3 nucleotide sequence: TGTGCCAGCGGACGACAGGGCGGGGGGCAGTACTTC.

A remark on this clone: A much larger clone sits a single nucleotide away, making a read error possible. Other DNA sequences from this sample encode an identical CDR3 as well. The chain joins TRBV25-1 to TRBJ2-7; 10 bases map to TRBD1. In germline, CDR1 is MGHDK, CDR2 SYGVNS. With V trimmed by 3 bases and J by 5 bases, 7 bases remained unmatched. The CDR3 extends over 15 amino acids. The CDR3 sequence is CASSDRDRGGNEQYF. DNA of the CDR3: TGTGCCAGCAGTGACCGGGACAGGGGAGGGAACGAGCAGTACTTC.